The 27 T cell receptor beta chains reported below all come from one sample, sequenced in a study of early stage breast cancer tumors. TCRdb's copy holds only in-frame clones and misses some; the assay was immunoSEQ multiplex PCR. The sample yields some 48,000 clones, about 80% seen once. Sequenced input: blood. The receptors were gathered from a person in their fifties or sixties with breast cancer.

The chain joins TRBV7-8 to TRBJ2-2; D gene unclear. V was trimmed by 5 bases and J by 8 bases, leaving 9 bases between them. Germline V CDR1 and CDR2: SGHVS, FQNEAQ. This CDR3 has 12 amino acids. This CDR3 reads CASSPLRGELFF. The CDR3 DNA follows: TGTGCCAGCAGCCCCCTTCGTGGGGAGCTGTTTTTT.

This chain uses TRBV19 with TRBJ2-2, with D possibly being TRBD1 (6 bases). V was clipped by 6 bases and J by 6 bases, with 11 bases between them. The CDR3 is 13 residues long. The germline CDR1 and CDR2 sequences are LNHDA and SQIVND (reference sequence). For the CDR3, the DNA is TGTGCCAGTAGCCCTCAGGGGTCCGGGGAGCTGTTTTTT. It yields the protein CASSPQGSGELFF.

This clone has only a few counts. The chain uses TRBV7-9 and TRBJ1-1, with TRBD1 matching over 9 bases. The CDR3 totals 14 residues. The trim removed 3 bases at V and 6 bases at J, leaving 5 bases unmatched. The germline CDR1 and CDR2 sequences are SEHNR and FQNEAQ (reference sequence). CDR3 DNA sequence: TGTGCCAGCAGCTTGGGACAGGGAACTTCTGAAGCTTTCTTT. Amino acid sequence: CASSLGQGTSEAFF. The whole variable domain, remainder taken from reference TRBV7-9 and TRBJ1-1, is DTGVSQNPRHKITKRGQNVTFRCDPISEHNRLYWYRQTLGQGPEFLTYFQNEAQLEKSRLLSDRFSAERPKGSFSTLEIQRTEQGDSAMYLCASSLGQGTSEAFFGQGTRLTVV.

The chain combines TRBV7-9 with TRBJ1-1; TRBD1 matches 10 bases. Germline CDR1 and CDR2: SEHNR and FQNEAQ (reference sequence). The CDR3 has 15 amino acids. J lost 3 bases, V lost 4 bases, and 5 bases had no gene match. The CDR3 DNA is TGTGCCAGCAGCTCAAGGGACAGGGGCCACACTGAAGCTTTCTTT. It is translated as CASSSRDRGHTEAFF.

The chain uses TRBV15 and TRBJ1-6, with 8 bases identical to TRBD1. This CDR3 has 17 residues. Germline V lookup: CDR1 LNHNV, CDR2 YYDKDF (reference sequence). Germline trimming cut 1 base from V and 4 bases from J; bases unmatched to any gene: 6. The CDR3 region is CATSRGQGLGYNSPLHF. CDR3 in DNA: TGTGCCACCAGCAGAGGACAGGGGTTAGGGTATAATTCACCCCTCCACTTT.

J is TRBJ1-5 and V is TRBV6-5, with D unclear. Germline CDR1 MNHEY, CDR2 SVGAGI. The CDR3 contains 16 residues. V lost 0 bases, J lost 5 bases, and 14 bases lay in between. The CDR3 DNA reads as TGTGCCAGCAGTTACTCGATATCGTCGCTAGATCAGCCCCAGCATTTT. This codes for CASSYSISSLDQPQHF.

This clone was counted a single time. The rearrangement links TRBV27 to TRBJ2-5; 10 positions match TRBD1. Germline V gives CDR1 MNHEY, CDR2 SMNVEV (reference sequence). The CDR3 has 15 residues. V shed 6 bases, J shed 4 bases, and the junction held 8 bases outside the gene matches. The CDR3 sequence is CASRPWTGGRETQYF. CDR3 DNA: TGTGCCAGCAGGCCCTGGACAGGGGGACGAGAGACCCAGTACTTC.

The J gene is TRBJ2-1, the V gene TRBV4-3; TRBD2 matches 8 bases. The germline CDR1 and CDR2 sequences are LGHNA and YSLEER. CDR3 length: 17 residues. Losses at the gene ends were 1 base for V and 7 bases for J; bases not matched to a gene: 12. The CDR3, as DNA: TGCGCCAGCAGCCAAGCTGGGGCTAGCGGGTTGGGTAATGAGCAGTTCTTC. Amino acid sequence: CASSQAGASGLGNEQFF.

CDR3 sequence reads: CASSLARGSEQYF. The DNA for the CDR3 is TGTGCCAGCAGCTTGGCCAGGGGGTCCGAGCAGTACTTC. The V call is TRBV7-9, the J call TRBJ2-7; TRBD1 aligns across 7 bases. Germline values: CDR1 SEHNR, CDR2 FQNEAQ (reference sequence). The trim removed 3 bases at V and 6 bases at J, leaving 5 bases unmatched. CDR3 length: 13 residues.

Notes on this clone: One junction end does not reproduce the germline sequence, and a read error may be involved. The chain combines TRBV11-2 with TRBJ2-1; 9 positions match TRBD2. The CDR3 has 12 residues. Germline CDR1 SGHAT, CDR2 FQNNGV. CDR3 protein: CASSLGGGRALF. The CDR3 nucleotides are TGTGCCAGCAGCTTAGGTGGCGGGAGGGCCCTCTTC.

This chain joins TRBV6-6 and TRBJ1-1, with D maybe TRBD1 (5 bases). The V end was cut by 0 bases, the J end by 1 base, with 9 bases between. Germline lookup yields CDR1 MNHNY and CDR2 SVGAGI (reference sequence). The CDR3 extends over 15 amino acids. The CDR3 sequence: CASSYSQGGNTEAFF. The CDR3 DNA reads TGTGCCAGCAGTTACTCGCAGGGCGGGAACACTGAAGCTTTCTTT.

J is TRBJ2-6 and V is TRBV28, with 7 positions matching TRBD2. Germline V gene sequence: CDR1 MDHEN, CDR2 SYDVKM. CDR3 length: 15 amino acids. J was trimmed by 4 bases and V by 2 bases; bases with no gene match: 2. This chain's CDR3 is CASSLIGRGANVLTF. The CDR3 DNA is TGTGCCAGCAGTTTAATCGGGAGGGGGGCCAACGTCCTGACTTTC. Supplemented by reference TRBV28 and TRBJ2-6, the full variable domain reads DVKVTQSSRYLVKRTGEKVFLECVQDMDHENMFWYRQDPGLGLRLIYFSYDVKMKEKGDIPEGYSVSREKKERFSLILESASTNQTSMYLCASSLIGRGANVLTFGAGSRLTVL.

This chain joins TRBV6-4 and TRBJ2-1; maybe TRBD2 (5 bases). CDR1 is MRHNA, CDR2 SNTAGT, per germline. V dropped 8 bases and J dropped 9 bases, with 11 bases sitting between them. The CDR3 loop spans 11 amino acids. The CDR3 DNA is TGTGCCAGCCCCCTACTAGGTGAGCAGTTCTTC. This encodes CASPLLGEQFF.

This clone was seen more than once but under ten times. The CDR3 here is CASSPGAAGETQYF. The CDR3 coding sequence is TGTGCCAGCTCACCAGGGGCAGCGGGAGAGACCCAGTACTTC. J is TRBJ2-5 and V is TRBV18, with a possible D match to TRBD2 (6 bases). Trimming took off 2 bases at V and 4 bases at J, with 11 bases between the two ends. The CDR3 sequence is 14 residues long. Germline CDR1 reads KGHSH; CDR2 reads LQKENI.

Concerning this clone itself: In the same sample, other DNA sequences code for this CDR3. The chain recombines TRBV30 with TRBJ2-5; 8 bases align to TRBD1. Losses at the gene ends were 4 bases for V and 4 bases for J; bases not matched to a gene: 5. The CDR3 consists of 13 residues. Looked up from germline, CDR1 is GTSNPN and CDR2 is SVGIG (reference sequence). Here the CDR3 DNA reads TGTGCCTGGACTCTGCAGGGGGCAGAGACCCAGTACTTC. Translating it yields CAWTLQGAETQYF.

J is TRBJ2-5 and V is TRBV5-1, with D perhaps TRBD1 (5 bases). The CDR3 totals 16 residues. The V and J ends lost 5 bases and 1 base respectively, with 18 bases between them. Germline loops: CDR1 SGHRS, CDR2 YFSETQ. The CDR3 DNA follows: TGCGCCAGCAGTTCCCAAGGGGCAGTCCTCCAAGAGACCCAGTACTTC. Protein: CASSSQGAVLQETQYF.

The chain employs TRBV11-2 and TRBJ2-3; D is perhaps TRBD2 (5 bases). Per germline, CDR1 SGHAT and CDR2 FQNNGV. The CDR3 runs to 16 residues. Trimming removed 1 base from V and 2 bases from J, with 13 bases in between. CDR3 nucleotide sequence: TGTGCCAGCAGCTTAGCGCTGTCCGGACTCACAGATACGCAGTATTTT. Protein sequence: CASSLALSGLTDTQYF. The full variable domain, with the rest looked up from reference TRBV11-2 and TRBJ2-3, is EAGVAQSPRYKIIEKRQSVAFWCNPISGHATLYWYQQILGQGPKLLIQFQNNGVVDDSQLPKDRFSAERLKGVDSTLKIQPAKLEDSAVYLCASSLALSGLTDTQYFGPGTRLTVL.

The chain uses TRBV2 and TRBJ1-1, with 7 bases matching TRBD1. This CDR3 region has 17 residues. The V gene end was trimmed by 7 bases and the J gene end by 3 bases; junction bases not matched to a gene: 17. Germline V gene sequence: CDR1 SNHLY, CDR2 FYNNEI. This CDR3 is CASTAGGTVTFDTEAFF. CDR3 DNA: TGTGCCAGCACCGCGGGGGGGACAGTGACCTTCGACACTGAAGCTTTCTTT.

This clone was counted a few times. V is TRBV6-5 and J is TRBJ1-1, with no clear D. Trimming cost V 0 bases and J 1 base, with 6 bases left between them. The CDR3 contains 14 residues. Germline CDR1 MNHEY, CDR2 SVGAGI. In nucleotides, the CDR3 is TGTGCCAGCAGTTACTCCGTGGGGAACACTGAAGCTTTCTTT. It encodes CASSYSVGNTEAFF.

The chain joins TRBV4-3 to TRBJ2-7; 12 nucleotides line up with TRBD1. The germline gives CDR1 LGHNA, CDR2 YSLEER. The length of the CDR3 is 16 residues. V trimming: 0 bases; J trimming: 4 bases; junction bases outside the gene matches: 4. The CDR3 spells CASSQDPGQGAYEQYF. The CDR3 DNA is TGCGCCAGCAGCCAAGATCCGGGACAGGGGGCTTACGAGCAGTACTTC.

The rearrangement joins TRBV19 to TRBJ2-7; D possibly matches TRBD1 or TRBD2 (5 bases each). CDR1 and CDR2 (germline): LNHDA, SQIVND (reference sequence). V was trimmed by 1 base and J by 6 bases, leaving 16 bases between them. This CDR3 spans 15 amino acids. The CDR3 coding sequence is TGTGCCAGTAGTATAGGAAGGGGCGCGAGGGGCGAGCAGTACTTC. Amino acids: CASSIGRGARGEQYF.

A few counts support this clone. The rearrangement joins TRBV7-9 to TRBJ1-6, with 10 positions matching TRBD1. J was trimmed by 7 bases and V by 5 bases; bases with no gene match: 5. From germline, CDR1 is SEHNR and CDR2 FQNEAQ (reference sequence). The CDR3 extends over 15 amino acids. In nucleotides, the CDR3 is TGTGCCAGCAGCCAGGGGGACAGGGGAAATTCACCCCTCCACTTT. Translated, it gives CASSQGDRGNSPLHF.

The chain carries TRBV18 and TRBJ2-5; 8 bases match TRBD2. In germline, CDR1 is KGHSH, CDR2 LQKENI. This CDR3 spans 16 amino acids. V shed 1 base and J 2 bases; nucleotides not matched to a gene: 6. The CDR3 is CASSPRLARGQETQYF. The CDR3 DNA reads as TGTGCCAGCTCACCACGACTAGCGAGGGGACAAGAGACCCAGTACTTC.

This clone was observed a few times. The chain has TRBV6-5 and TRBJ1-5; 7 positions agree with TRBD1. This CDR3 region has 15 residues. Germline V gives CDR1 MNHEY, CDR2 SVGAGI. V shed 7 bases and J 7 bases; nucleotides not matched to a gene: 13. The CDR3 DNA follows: TGTGCCAGCACCTATGACACAGGGGTCGAACAGCCCCAGCATTTT. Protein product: CASTYDTGVEQPQHF.

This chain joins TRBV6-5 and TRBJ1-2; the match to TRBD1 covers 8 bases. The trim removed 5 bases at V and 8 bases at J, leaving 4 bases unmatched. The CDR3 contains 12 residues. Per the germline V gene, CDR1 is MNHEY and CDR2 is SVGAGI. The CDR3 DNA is TGTGCCAGCAGTGGGACAGGAGGCGGCTACACCTTC. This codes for CASSGTGGGYTF.

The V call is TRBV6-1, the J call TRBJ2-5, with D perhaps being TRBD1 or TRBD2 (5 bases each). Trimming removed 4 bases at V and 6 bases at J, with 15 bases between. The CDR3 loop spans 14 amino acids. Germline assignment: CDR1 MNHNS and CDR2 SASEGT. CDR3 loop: CASSADWGMKTQYF. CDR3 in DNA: TGTGCCAGCAGTGCGGACTGGGGGATGAAGACCCAGTACTTC.

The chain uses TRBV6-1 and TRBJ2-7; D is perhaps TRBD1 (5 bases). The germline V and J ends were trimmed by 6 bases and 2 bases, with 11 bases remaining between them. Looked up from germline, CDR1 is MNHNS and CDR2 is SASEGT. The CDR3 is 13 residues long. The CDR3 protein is CASRNKQAYEQYF. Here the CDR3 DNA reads TGTGCCAGCAGAAACAAACAGGCCTACGAGCAGTACTTC.